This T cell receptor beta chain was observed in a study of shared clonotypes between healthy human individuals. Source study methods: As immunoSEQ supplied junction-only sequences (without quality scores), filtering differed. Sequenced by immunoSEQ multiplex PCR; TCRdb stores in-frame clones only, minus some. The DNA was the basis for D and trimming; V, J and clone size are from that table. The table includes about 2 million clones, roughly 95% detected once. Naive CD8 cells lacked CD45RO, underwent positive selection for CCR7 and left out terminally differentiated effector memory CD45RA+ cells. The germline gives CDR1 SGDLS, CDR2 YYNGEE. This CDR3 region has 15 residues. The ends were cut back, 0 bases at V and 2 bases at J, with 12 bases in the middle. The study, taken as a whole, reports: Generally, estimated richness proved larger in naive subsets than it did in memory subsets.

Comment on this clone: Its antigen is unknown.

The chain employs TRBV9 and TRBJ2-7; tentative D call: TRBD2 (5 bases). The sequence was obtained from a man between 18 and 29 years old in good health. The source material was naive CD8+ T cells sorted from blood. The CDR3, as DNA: TGTGCCAGCAGCGTAGATGTGGGAGCGGCCTACGAGCAGTACTTC. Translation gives CASSVDVGAAYEQYF.